What follows describes a single T cell receptor (beta chain). This sample is part of a study of T cells expressing NK-cell markers. About the research overall: Most of the eight sequenced donors were HCMV-seropositive; one was seronegative.

From the 5' RACE reads, TCRdb lists one entry per CDR3 protein and no DNA. The clone table shows some 440,000 distinct CDR3 sequences, with the ten largest holding 1.4% to 1.5%. Germline CDR1 is PRHDT and CDR2 is FYEKMQ (reference sequence). The CDR3 consists of 18 residues. This TCR was recovered from a woman aged 45 to 65 in good health. This chain links TRBV13 with TRBJ2-1; checking the TCRdb D call of TRBD2 is not possible without DNA. Sequencing was performed on blood T cells: a sorted CD56 or NKG2C T cell subset, CD4+ or CD8+ T cells, or bulk PBMC T cells (not recorded which). The CDR3 spells CASSLQYNTSGSLNEQFF.